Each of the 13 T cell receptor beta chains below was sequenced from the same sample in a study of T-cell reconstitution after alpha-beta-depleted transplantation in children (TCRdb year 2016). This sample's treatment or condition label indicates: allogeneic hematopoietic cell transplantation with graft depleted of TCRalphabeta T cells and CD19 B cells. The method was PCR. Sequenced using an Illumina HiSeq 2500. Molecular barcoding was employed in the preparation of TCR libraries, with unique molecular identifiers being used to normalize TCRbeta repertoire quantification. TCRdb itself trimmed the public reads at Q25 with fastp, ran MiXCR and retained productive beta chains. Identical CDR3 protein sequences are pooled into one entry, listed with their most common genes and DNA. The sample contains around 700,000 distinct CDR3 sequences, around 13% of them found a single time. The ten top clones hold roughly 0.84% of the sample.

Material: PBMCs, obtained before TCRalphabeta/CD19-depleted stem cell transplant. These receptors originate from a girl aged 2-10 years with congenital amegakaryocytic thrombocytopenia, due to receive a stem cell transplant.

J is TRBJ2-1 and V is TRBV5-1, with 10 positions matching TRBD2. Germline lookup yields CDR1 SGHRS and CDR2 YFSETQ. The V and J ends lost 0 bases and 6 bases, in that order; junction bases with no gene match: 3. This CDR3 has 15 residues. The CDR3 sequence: CASSLAGTSANEQFF. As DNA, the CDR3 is TGCGCCAGCAGCTTGGCAGGGACTAGCGCCAATGAGCAGTTCTTC.

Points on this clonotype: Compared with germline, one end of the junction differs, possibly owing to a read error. The CDR3 region has the DNA TGTGCCAGCAGCTTACAGGGAAATGAGAAACTGTTTTTT. It yields the protein CASSLQGNEKLFF. V gene TRBV7-9 combines with J gene TRBJ1-4; D might be TRBD1 (5 bases). Germline V gene lookup returns CDR1 SEHNR and CDR2 FQNEAQ (reference sequence). CDR3 length: 13 amino acids.

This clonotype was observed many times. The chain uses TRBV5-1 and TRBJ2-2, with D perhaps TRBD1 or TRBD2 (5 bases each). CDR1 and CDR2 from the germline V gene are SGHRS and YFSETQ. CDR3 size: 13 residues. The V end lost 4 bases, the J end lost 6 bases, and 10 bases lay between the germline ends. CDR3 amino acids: CASSQVGAGELFF. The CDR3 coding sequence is TGCGCCAGCAGCCAGGTGGGGGCCGGGGAGCTGTTTTTT.

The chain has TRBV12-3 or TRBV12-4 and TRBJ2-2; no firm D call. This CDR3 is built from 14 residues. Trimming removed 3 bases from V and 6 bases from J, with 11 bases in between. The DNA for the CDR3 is TGTGCCAGCAGTTTCATTATCGACGCCGGGGAGCTGTTTTTT. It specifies CASSFIIDAGELFF.

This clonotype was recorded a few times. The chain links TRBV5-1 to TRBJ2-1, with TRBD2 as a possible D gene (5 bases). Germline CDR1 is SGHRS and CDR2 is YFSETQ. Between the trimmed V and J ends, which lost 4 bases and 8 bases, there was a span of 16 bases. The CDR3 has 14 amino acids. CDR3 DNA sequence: TGCGCCAGCAGCCGAGCGGACCTCGGGGATGAGCAGTTCTTC. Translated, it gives CASSRADLGDEQFF.

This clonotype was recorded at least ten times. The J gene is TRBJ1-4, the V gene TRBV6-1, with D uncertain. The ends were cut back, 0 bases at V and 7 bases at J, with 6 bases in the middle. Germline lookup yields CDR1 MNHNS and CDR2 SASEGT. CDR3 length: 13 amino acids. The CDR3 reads CASSEANGEKLFF. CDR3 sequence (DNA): TGTGCCAGCAGTGAAGCGAATGGTGAAAAACTGTTTTTT.

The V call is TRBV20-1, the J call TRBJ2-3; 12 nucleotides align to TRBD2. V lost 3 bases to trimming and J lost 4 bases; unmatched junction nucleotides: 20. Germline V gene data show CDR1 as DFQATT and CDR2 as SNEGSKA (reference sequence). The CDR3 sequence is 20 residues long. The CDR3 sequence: CSASQLRASGRVVAADTQYF. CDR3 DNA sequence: TGCAGTGCTAGCCAATTACGGGCTAGCGGGAGGGTGGTCGCCGCAGATACGCAGTATTTT.

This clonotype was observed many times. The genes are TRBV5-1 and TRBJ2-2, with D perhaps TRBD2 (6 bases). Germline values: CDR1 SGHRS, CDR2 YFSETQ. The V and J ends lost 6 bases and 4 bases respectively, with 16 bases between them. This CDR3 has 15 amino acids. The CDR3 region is CASTLTGDLTGELFF. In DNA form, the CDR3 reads TGCGCCAGCACTCTAACGGGAGATCTCACCGGGGAGCTGTTTTTT.

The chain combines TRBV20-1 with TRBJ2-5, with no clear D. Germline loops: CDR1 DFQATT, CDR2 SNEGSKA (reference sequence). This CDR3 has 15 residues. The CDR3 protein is CSTDLTPDGSETQYF. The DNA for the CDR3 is TGCAGCACCGATTTGACTCCCGATGGGTCAGAGACCCAGTACTTC.

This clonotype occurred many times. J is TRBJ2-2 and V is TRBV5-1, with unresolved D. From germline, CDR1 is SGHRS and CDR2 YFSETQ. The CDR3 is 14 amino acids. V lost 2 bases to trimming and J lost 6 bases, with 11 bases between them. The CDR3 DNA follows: TGCGCCAGCAGCTTCGTACAGACTCCCGGGGAGCTGTTTTTT. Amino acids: CASSFVQTPGELFF.

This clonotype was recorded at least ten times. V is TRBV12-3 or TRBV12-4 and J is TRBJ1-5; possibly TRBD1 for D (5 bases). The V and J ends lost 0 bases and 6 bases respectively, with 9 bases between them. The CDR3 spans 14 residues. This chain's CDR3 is CASSLALGGQPQHF. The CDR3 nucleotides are TGTGCCAGCAGTTTAGCGCTTGGGGGTCAGCCCCAGCATTTT.

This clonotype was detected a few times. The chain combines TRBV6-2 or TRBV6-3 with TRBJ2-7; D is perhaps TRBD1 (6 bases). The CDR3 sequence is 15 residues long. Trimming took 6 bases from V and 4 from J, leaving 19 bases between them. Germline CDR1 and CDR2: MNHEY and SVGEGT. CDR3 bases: TGTGCCAGCAGCCGAATGAGGACAGAGAGGTACGAGCAGTACTTC. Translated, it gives CASSRMRTERYEQYF.

The CDR3 DNA follows: TGTGCCATCAGTGATTGGGAATACAATGAGCAGTTCTTC. Translation: CAISDWEYNEQFF. The chain combines TRBV10-3 with TRBJ2-1; D is unclear. Germline V CDR1 and CDR2: ENHRY, SYGVKD. Trimming shortened V by 3 bases and J by 4 bases, and 7 bases separated the two germline ends. This CDR3 contains 13 residues.